This T cell receptor beta chain was recorded in a study of shared clonotypes between healthy human individuals. Study at large: Two women and a few men aged 18 to 49 made up the donors. Per donor, three plates held CD4 naive cells, three held CD4 memory, two held CD8 naive and one held CD8 memory. Findings and limits, study-wide: Several donors held about 5% of naive CD4 clonotypes in common.

This CDR3 contains 15 residues. Germline V CDR1 and CDR2: MNHEY, SVGAGI. V lost 0 bases to trimming and J lost 10 bases; unmatched junction nucleotides: 3. With respect to this clone: The antigen is undetermined.

In the original analysis: ImmunoSEQ junction-only sequences lacked quality scores, so their filtering differed. TCRdb's copy holds only in-frame clones and misses some; the assay was immunoSEQ multiplex PCR. V and J calls and clone size are copied from that table; D and trimming were computed from the DNA. The data show about 2.5 million clones, with approximately 90% seen just once and 0.37% held by the top ten. The chain carries TRBV6-5 and TRBJ1-6; 10 bases agree with TRBD1. This sequence was found in a man aged 18-30 years in good health. Some clones in this sample may be carry-over from other donors' samples. Material for sequencing was naive CD4+ T cells from PBMCs. Subset defined: CD45RA+ positively selected. The CDR3 loop is CASSYSRTGGSPLHF. Here the CDR3 DNA reads TGTGCCAGCAGTTACTCCAGGACAGGGGGATCACCCCTCCACTTT.